This TCR beta chain was observed in a study of technical replicates of blood from several donors. Here immunoSEQ multiplex PCR was the method, and the copy in TCRdb shows in-frame clones only, minus some. Among around 90,000 clones listed, around 94% were seen once. The TCR originated in a human donor in good health. Sample: T cells isolated from PBMCs.

CDR3 nucleotides: TGTGCCAGCAGCTTGATTAATATAGCGGGGGGTAGCACAGATACGCAGTATTTT. Its translation: CASSLINIAGGSTDTQYF. This chain links TRBV7-3 with TRBJ2-3; 10 positions agree with TRBD2. Trimming took 3 bases from V and 0 from J; bases not matched to a gene: 9. Germline CDR1 reads SGHTA; CDR2 reads FQGTGA. This CDR3 is built from 18 residues.